These 28 T cell receptor beta chains share one sample of origin, sequenced in a study of blood T cell repertoires in COVID-19 (dated by TCRdb to the early 2020s). Libraries were constructed by the immunoSEQ multiplex PCR assay. Sourced from immuneACCESS, this table was stored by TCRdb with only in-frame sequences that have V and J called. A share of the clones is absent; for the studies checked, an unresolved V gene accounts for under half, and the remainder has no known explanation. The sample contains 160,000 or so clones, 90% of them found a single time. The top ten constitute 15% to 20% of the sample. The sample consisted of peripheral blood. The receptors stem from a man in his sixties with active or convalescent COVID-19.

The rearrangement joins TRBV2 to TRBJ1-1, with D unclear. This CDR3 comprises 11 residues. Germline V gene data show CDR1 as SNHLY and CDR2 as FYNNEI. V was trimmed by 7 bases and J by 3 bases, leaving 6 bases between them. CDR3 in amino acids: CASKGDTEAFF. The CDR3 coding sequence is TGTGCCAGCAAAGGAGACACTGAAGCTTTCTTT.

This clone showed up just once. The rearrangement joins TRBV7-9 to TRBJ1-1; possible D gene TRBD1, 6 bases. Trimming removed 7 bases at V and 4 bases at J, with 19 bases between. Germline lookup yields CDR1 SEHNR and CDR2 FQNEAQ (reference sequence). The CDR3 extends over 15 amino acids. As DNA, the CDR3 is TGTGCCAGCACCCACGGACAGAGTTTGAGCACTGAAGCTTTCTTT. Translation: CASTHGQSLSTEAFF.

The rearrangement links TRBV27 to TRBJ1-4; 10 bases match TRBD1. Germline CDR1 reads MNHEY; CDR2 reads SMNVEV (reference sequence). J lost 4 bases, V lost 5 bases, and 7 bases had no gene match. The CDR3 spans 16 residues. CDR3 DNA: TGTGCCAGCAGTCCACACTGGGACAGGGGTAATGAAAAACTGTTTTTT. Residues: CASSPHWDRGNEKLFF.

This chain uses TRBV19 with TRBJ2-7, with 8 bases aligning to TRBD1. V lost 6 bases, J lost 0 bases, and 10 bases stayed unmatched. In germline, CDR1 is LNHDA, CDR2 SQIVND (reference sequence). The CDR3 runs to 16 residues. This chain's CDR3 is CASRSDATGGSYEQYF. The CDR3 coding sequence is TGTGCCAGTAGATCCGACGCCACAGGGGGCTCCTACGAGCAGTACTTC.

The chain is built from TRBV2 and TRBJ1-5; no definite D call. The CDR3 covers 12 residues. CDR1 and CDR2 (germline): SNHLY, FYNNEI. V was clipped by 6 bases and J by 3 bases, with 6 bases between them. The CDR3 DNA is TGTGCCAGCAGGCGGCCCAATCAGCCCCAGCATTTT. Translation: CASRRPNQPQHF. The entire variable domain, with the rest obtained from reference TRBV2 and TRBJ1-5, is as follows: EPEVTQTPSHQVTQMGQEVILRCVPISNHLYFYWYRQILGQKVEFLVSFYNNEISEKSEIFDDQFSVERPDGSNFTLKIRSTKLEDSAMYFCASRRPNQPQHFGDGTRLSIL.

The chain couples TRBV15 to TRBJ1-1, with D possibly matching TRBD1 (5 bases). Trimming shortened V by 5 bases and J by 8 bases, and 15 bases separated the two germline ends. Germline V lookup: CDR1 LNHNV, CDR2 YYDKDF (reference sequence). The CDR3 spans 13 residues. CDR3 nucleotides: TGTGCCACCAGCGGACTTTTTGGGGGGGAAGCTTTCTTT. This translates into CATSGLFGGEAFF.

The CDR3 reads CASSLSTGGGGYTF. In DNA form, the CDR3 reads TGTGCCAGCAGTTTATCCACAGGGGGAGGTGGCTACACCTTC. The chain links TRBV28 to TRBJ1-2; 8 bases agree with TRBD1. This CDR3 region has 14 residues. J was trimmed by 7 bases and V by 1 base; bases with no gene match: 5. CDR1 MDHEN and CDR2 SYDVKM come from the germline V gene.

This chain uses TRBV3-1 (or the pseudogene TRBV3-2) with TRBJ1-2; TRBD1 might be the D (6 bases). The CDR3 length is 14 residues. The germline V gene has CDR1 LGHDT and CDR2 YNNKEL (reference sequence). V was pared by 1 base and J by 7 bases, with 13 bases between. CDR3 nucleotides: TGTGCCAGCAGCCAAGTAGACAGGCTAGCTGGCTACACCTTC. Protein sequence: CASSQVDRLAGYTF.

The chain carries TRBV20-1 and TRBJ1-2, with D possibly matching TRBD1 (5 bases). The germline gives CDR1 DFQATT, CDR2 SNEGSKA (reference sequence). This CDR3 spans 13 amino acids. V lost 3 bases to trimming and J lost 4 bases, with 12 bases between them. The chain's CDR3 is CSASNTGTYGYTF. The DNA for the CDR3 is TGCAGTGCTAGTAATACAGGCACCTATGGCTACACCTTC.

The genes are TRBV24-1 and TRBJ2-7; 10 bases are a match to TRBD2. Germline loops: CDR1 KGHDR, CDR2 SFDVKD. The length of the CDR3 is 20 residues. V was pared by 9 bases and J by 4 bases, with 26 bases of the junction left unmatched. Here the CDR3 DNA reads TGTGCCACCCCTTACGGGGGGGTGGTAGCGGGAGGCCCCTGCCCGTACGAGCAGTACTTC. The encoded protein is CATPYGGVVAGGPCPYEQYF.

This rearrangement joins TRBV12-5 to TRBJ1-4; unclear D gene. The CDR3 length is 14 residues. CDR1 is LGHNT and CDR2 is FRNRAP in the germline V gene. Trimming took 6 bases from V and 6 from J, leaving 14 bases between them. The CDR3 bases are TGTGCTAGTGGACCTGCAGAGGGTCATGAAAAACTGTTTTTT. This translates into CASGPAEGHEKLFF.

The gene calls are TRBV3-1 (or the pseudogene TRBV3-2) and TRBJ1-1, with 9 bases matching TRBD1. Looked up from germline, CDR1 is LGHDT and CDR2 is YNNKEL (reference sequence). The CDR3 is 13 residues long. J was trimmed by 5 bases and V by 9 bases; bases with no gene match: 7. The CDR3 DNA sequence: TGTGCCAGTAACGGACAGGGGAGGACTGAAGCTTTCTTT. Translating it yields CASNGQGRTEAFF.

The chain employs TRBV9 and TRBJ1-1, with 7 nucleotides matching TRBD1. With V trimmed by 0 bases and J by 0 bases, 8 bases remained unmatched. Germline CDR1 reads SGDLS; CDR2 reads YYNGEE. The length of the CDR3 is 17 residues. CDR3 protein: CASSVEGGAGMNTEAFF. CDR3 DNA sequence: TGTGCCAGCAGCGTAGAAGGGGGCGCAGGCATGAACACTGAAGCTTTCTTT.

The chain employs TRBV28 and TRBJ2-3, with TRBD1 identical over 9 bases. J gave up 4 bases and V 3 bases, and 8 bases lay outside the gene matches. CDR1 and CDR2 (germline): MDHEN, SYDVKM. The CDR3 has 16 residues. CDR3: CASSFPGRTGADTQYF. CDR3 bases: TGTGCCAGCAGTTTTCCAGGCCGGACAGGGGCAGATACGCAGTATTTT.

The chain's CDR3 is CASSNRVQAEAFF. CDR3 coding DNA: TGTGCCAGCAGTAACAGGGTTCAGGCTGAAGCTTTCTTT. V gene TRBV6-6 combines with J gene TRBJ1-1; tentatively, D is TRBD1 (6 bases). Germline V lookup: CDR1 MNHNY, CDR2 SVGAGI (reference sequence). The CDR3 spans 13 residues. V lost 5 bases and J 6 bases, leaving 13 bases between the germline ends.

This chain connects TRBV6-5 to TRBJ2-7, with 7 bases identical to TRBD1. Germline V CDR1 and CDR2: MNHEY, SVGAGI. V lost 6 bases, J lost 0 bases, and 5 bases stayed unmatched. The CDR3 has 14 amino acids. The CDR3 loop is CASRGTDSSYEQYF. The CDR3 DNA is TGTGCCAGCAGAGGGACAGACTCCTCCTACGAGCAGTACTTC.

The CDR3 here is CASSQDRGLSGNTIYF. DNA for the CDR3: TGTGCCAGCTCCCAAGACAGGGGTTTATCTGGAAACACCATATATTTT. V and J are TRBV18 and TRBJ1-3; the match to TRBD1 covers 8 bases. The ends lost 6 bases at V and 1 base at J; junction bases unmatched: 8. Germline CDR1 and CDR2: KGHSH and LQKENI. The CDR3 sequence is 16 residues long. The full variable domain, its missing parts supplied by reference TRBV18 and TRBJ1-3, is NAGVMQNPRHLVRRRGQEARLRCSPMKGHSHVYWYRQLPEEGLKFMVYLQKENIIDESGMPKERFSAEFPKEGPSILRIQQVVRGDSAAYFCASSQDRGLSGNTIYFGEGSWLTVV.

The CDR3 nucleotides read TGTGCCAGTCGCCCAACACGTGGACAGGGCGGCGAGCAGTACTTC. Residues: CASRPTRGQGGEQYF. The V gene is TRBV3-1 (or the pseudogene TRBV3-2), the J gene TRBJ2-7, with 8 bases lining up with TRBD1. Germline assignment: CDR1 LGHDT and CDR2 YNNKEL (reference sequence). V shed 9 bases, J shed 6 bases, and the junction held 16 bases outside the gene matches. The CDR3 totals 15 residues.

This clone was seen a few times. The rearrangement joins TRBV7-2 to TRBJ1-6, with D perhaps matching TRBD1 (6 bases). The CDR3 length is 13 residues. The V gene's germline CDR1 is SGHTA and CDR2 FQGNSA. V was cut by 5 bases and J by 7 bases, with 9 bases left in between. The CDR3 bases are TGTGCCAGCAGCACAGACAGGAATTCACCCCTCCACTTT. Its protein is CASSTDRNSPLHF.

The chain is built from TRBV2 and TRBJ1-5; D gene uncertain. V was pared by 3 bases and J by 2 bases, with 11 bases between. CDR3 length: 15 amino acids. Germline lookup yields CDR1 SNHLY and CDR2 FYNNEI. The CDR3 protein is CASSDVLRGNQPQHF. The DNA for the CDR3 is TGTGCCAGCAGTGATGTTCTACGGGGCAATCAGCCCCAGCATTTT.

The chain joins TRBV6-5 to TRBJ2-3, with TRBD2 matching 7 bases. V shed 2 bases and J 3 bases; nucleotides not matched to a gene: 5. This CDR3 has 15 amino acids. Germline CDR1 reads MNHEY; CDR2 reads SVGAGI. CDR3 sequence (DNA): TGTGCCAGCAGTTACGACTGGGGAGGGACAGATACGCAGTATTTT. It yields the protein CASSYDWGGTDTQYF.

J is TRBJ2-3 and V is TRBV5-1, with 9 bases fitting TRBD2. The V gene's germline CDR1 is SGHRS and CDR2 YFSETQ. With 4 bases clipped from V and 5 bases from J, the junction kept 14 bases outside the gene matches. The CDR3 loop spans 17 amino acids. CDR3 sequence reads: CASSVALLAGAGDTQYF. The CDR3 region has the DNA TGCGCCAGCAGCGTCGCCCTTTTAGCGGGAGCCGGAGATACGCAGTATTTT. Filled out from reference TRBV5-1 and TRBJ2-3, the complete variable domain reads KAGVTQTPRYLIKTRGQQVTLSCSPISGHRSVSWYQQTPGQGLQFLFEYFSETQRNKGNFPGRFSGRQFSNSRSEMNVSTLELGDSALYLCASSVALLAGAGDTQYFGPGTRLTVL.

The chain employs TRBV10-1 and TRBJ1-1; maybe TRBD1 (5 bases). CDR1 is WNHNN and CDR2 is SYGVQD in the germline V gene (reference sequence). CDR3 length equals 14 residues. The V end lost 5 bases, the J end lost 5 bases, and 15 bases lay between the germline ends. CDR3 sequence (DNA): TGCGCCAGCAGTTTGTCGCAGGGCAGAACTGAAGCTTTCTTT. It yields the protein CASSLSQGRTEAFF.

The chain combines TRBV6-5 with TRBJ1-5; the D gene is possibly TRBD1 (6 bases). V shed 5 bases and J shed 1 base, with 12 bases lying between them. The germline gives CDR1 MNHEY, CDR2 SVGAGI. The length of the CDR3 is 15 residues. The CDR3: CASSRTGTSNQPQHF. Written as DNA, the CDR3 is TGTGCCAGCAGTCGGACCGGGACAAGCAATCAGCCCCAGCATTTT.

This clone was observed once. The chain recombines TRBV6-2 or TRBV6-3 with TRBJ2-3; tentatively, D is TRBD2 (5 bases). Between the trimmed V and J ends, which lost 5 bases and 2 bases, there was a span of 17 bases. Germline V lookup: CDR1 MNHEY, CDR2 SVGEGT. The CDR3 is 16 residues long. The CDR3 nucleotides read TGTGCCAGCAGTCCCTATACAGTAGCGTTCACAGATACGCAGTATTTT. Amino acid sequence: CASSPYTVAFTDTQYF.

The V gene is TRBV4-2, the J gene TRBJ1-5, with 7 bases that match TRBD1. V dropped 0 bases and J dropped 4; count of bases not matched to a gene: 3. CDR1 and CDR2 from the germline V gene are LGHNA and YNFKEQ. The CDR3 loop spans 15 amino acids. The CDR3 DNA sequence: TGTGCCAGCAGCCAAGATAGGGGGCAAAATCAGCCCCAGCATTTT. It translates to CASSQDRGQNQPQHF.

CDR3 residues: CASEDNSYNEQFF. CDR3 DNA sequence: TGTGCCAGTGAGGACAATTCCTACAATGAGCAGTTCTTC. This chain joins TRBV6-5 and TRBJ2-1, with D perhaps matching TRBD1 (5 bases). In germline, CDR1 is MNHEY, CDR2 SVGAGI. The CDR3 runs 13 residues. Between the trimmed V and J ends, which lost 9 bases and 1 base, there was a span of 10 bases.

This clone was found a few times. V gene TRBV2 combines with J gene TRBJ1-5; TRBD1 agrees at 12 bases. The CDR3 length is 15 residues. Trimming took 6 bases from V and 6 from J; bases not matched to a gene: 6. Germline V gene lookup returns CDR1 SNHLY and CDR2 FYNNEI. The CDR3 sequence is CASSPWDRGRQPQHF. The CDR3 coding sequence is TGTGCCAGCAGCCCTTGGGACAGGGGGCGTCAGCCCCAGCATTTT.